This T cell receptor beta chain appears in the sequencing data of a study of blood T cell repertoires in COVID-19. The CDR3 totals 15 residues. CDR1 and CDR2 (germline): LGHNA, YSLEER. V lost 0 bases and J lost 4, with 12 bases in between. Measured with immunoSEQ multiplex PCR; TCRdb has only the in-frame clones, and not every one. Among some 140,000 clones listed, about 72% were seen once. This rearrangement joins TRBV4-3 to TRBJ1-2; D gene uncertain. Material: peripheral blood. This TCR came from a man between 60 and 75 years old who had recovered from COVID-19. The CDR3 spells CASSQEYSEAYGYTF. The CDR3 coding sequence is TGCGCCAGCAGCCAAGAATACTCAGAGGCCTATGGCTACACCTTC.